Sequencing of this T cell receptor (beta chain) was carried out in a study of T cells in Graves' hyperthyroidism and ophthalmopathy. Whole-study results and caveats: Clonotypes that were expanded in thyroid above 0.001 mostly appeared in blood too.

Graves' hyperthyroidism was deemed stable absent ophthalmopathy progression within 18 months. The diagnoses drew upon clinical symptoms, serum thyroxine and TRAb, thyroid ultrasound and orbital computed tomography. Amplification targeted TCR beta CDR3 regions from RNA transcripts. First-round RT-PCR of the TCR CDR3 relied on the HTBI primer set. Using its own MiXCR run on the multiplex PCR reads, TCRdb lists one record per CDR3 protein. The sample has 95,000 to 110,000 distinct CDR3 sequences; less than 55% are singletons. Note on this clonotype: Its specificity is not known. This may arise from a read error, as a much more abundant clone is one base away.

The CDR3 runs 16 residues. V trimming: 5 bases; J trimming: 1 base; junction bases outside the gene matches: 1. Per the germline V gene, CDR1 is SEHNR and CDR2 is FQNEAQ (reference sequence). The clonotype comes from a man aged 35 to 55 with Graves' hyperthyroidism. The sequencing sample was made of blood. This chain links TRBV7-9 with TRBJ2-5, with 16 bases matching TRBD2. Here the CDR3 reads CASSGTSGGVQETQYF. CDR3 coding DNA: TGTGCCAGCAGCGGGACTAGCGGGGGGGTCCAAGAGACCCAGTACTTC. Drawing the rest from reference TRBV7-9 and TRBJ2-5, the complete variable domain is DTGVSQNPRHKITKRGQNVTFRCDPISEHNRLYWYRQTLGQGPEFLTYFQNEAQLEKSRLLSDRFSAERPKGSFSTLEIQRTEQGDSAMYLCASSGTSGGVQETQYFGPGTRLLVL.